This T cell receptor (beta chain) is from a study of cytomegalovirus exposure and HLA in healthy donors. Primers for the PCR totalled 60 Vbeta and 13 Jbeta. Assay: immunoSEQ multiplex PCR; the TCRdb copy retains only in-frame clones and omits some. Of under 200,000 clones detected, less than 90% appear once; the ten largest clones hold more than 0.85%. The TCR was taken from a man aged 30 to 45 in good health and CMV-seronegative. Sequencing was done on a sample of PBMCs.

This chain's CDR3 is CASRQDRAQETQYF. The CDR3 nucleotides read TGCGCCAGCCGCCAGGACAGGGCACAAGAGACCCAGTACTTC. The chain employs TRBV5-1 and TRBJ2-5; the match to TRBD1 covers 8 bases. The CDR3 runs 14 residues. V shed 7 bases, J shed 2 bases, and the junction held 7 bases outside the gene matches. CDR1 SGHRS and CDR2 YFSETQ come from the germline V gene.